A selection of T cell receptor beta chains follows, all from one sample in a study of early T cells in non-severe SARS-CoV-2 infection. TCRdb fed the 5' RACE reads into MiXCR, producing one record per CDR3 protein. The data contain roughly 75,000 distinct CDR3 sequences, over 8.5% of them singletons. The sequenced sample consisted of whole blood. The source of these receptors is an adult who was a healthcare worker with PCR-confirmed SARS-CoV-2 infection or an uninfected control (not recorded which). Both conserved end residues are part of each CDR3. The order of the fields is V gene, J gene, clone size, D gene, CDR3 DNA, CDR3 protein. D genes are given only for firm matches. Clone size is given for some rows only: seen once, a few or many times, or a class if the clone is expanded.

V gene: TRBV28; J gene: TRBJ2-6; clone size: few; D gene: TRBD1; CDR3 DNA: TGTGCCAGCATGGACAGGGCTTCTTCTGGGGCCAACGTCCTGACTTTC; CDR3 protein: CASMDRASSGANVLTF
V gene: TRBV10-3; J gene: TRBJ1-1; clone size: many; D gene: NA; CDR3 DNA: TGTGCCATCAGTGAAGGTCGTGGCACTGAAGCTTTCTTT; CDR3 protein: CAISEGRGTEAFF
V gene: TRBV4-2; J gene: TRBJ2-3; clone size: many; D gene: NA; CDR3 DNA: TGTGCCAGCAGGGAGTTGTCGGCGGGACTCACCACAGATACGCAGTATTTT; CDR3 protein: CASRELSAGLTTDTQYF
V gene: TRBV19; J gene: TRBJ2-5; clone size: many; D gene: NA; CDR3 DNA: TGTGCCAGTAGTACCCGCAGCGTGGAGACCCAGTACTTC; CDR3 protein: CASSTRSVETQYF
V gene: TRBV10-3; J gene: TRBJ2-2; clone size: few; D gene: TRBD1; CDR3 DNA: TGTGCCACCAAACGCGGGACAGGGGCCTCTTCCACCGGGGAGCTGTTTTTT; CDR3 protein: CATKRGTGASSTGELFF
V gene: TRBV20-1; J gene: TRBJ1-5; clone size: few; D gene: NA; CDR3 DNA: TGCAGTGCCCATGCACGGGCTAATCAGCCCCAGCATTTT; CDR3 protein: CSAHARANQPQHF
V gene: TRBV5-1; J gene: TRBJ1-5; clone size: few; D gene: NA; CDR3 DNA: TGCGCCAGCAGAAGTATACCCGATCAGCCCCAGCATTTT; CDR3 protein: CASRSIPDQPQHF
V gene: TRBV3-1; J gene: TRBJ2-7; clone size: many; D gene: NA; CDR3 DNA: TGTGCCAGCAGCCAAGTTACCCCCAGGGGAGGTCGGAACGAGCAGTACTTC; CDR3 protein: CASSQVTPRGGRNEQYF
V gene: TRBV9; J gene: TRBJ2-3; clone size: few; D gene: TRBD1; CDR3 DNA: TGTGCCAGCAGCGTAGACCCAGGGGGCAGAGGCACAGATACGCAGTATTTT; CDR3 protein: CASSVDPGGRGTDTQYF
V gene: TRBV5-5; J gene: TRBJ2-3; clone size: many; D gene: NA; CDR3 DNA: TGTGCCAGCACCGGAATCGGAAAGTCAGATACGCAGTATTTT; CDR3 protein: CASTGIGKSDTQYF
V gene: TRBV27; J gene: TRBJ1-1; clone size: NA; D gene: NA; CDR3 DNA: TGTGCCAGCAGTAACAGGAACACTGAAGCTTTCTTT; CDR3 protein: CASSNRNTEAFF
V gene: TRBV27; J gene: TRBJ2-1; clone size: many; D gene: TRBD1; CDR3 DNA: TGTGCCAGCAGTTTTGGGACAGACAATGAGCAGTTCTTC; CDR3 protein: CASSFGTDNEQFF
V gene: TRBV11-2; J gene: TRBJ2-2; clone size: few; D gene: TRBD1; CDR3 DNA: TGTGCCAGCAGCTCCTATCCGGGACAGGGGACGGACACCGGGGAGCTGTTTTTT; CDR3 protein: CASSSYPGQGTDTGELFF
V gene: TRBV10-3; J gene: TRBJ2-1; clone size: many; D gene: TRBD2; CDR3 DNA: TGTGCCATCAGTGGGACTAGCGGCAATGAGCAGTTCTTC; CDR3 protein: CAISGTSGNEQFF
V gene: TRBV28; J gene: TRBJ2-3; clone size: many; D gene: NA; CDR3 DNA: TGTGCCAGCAGTTTAAATGCCGCGTTCGGGACCGACCTCACAGATACGCAGTATTTT; CDR3 protein: CASSLNAAFGTDLTDTQYF
V gene: TRBV5-1; J gene: TRBJ2-5; clone size: NA; D gene: TRBD2; CDR3 DNA: TGCGCCAGCAGCCCGGGAGGACTAGCAGAGACCCAGTACTTC; CDR3 protein: CASSPGGLAETQYF
V gene: TRBV7-9; J gene: TRBJ2-7; clone size: NA; D gene: NA; CDR3 DNA: TGTGCCAGCAGCTTTTCGGAGACCTACGAGCAGTACTTC; CDR3 protein: CASSFSETYEQYF
V gene: TRBV18; J gene: TRBJ1-5; clone size: many; D gene: NA; CDR3 DNA: TGTGCCAGCAGGGGGGGCGCGGGCAATCAGCCCCAGCATTTT; CDR3 protein: CASRGGAGNQPQHF
V gene: TRBV10-3; J gene: TRBJ2-7; clone size: many; D gene: NA; CDR3 DNA: TGTGCCATCAGAGATTTTAGGGAGCAGTACTTC; CDR3 protein: CAIRDFREQYF
V gene: TRBV7-9; J gene: TRBJ2-3; clone size: NA; D gene: TRBD2; CDR3 DNA: TGTGCCAGCAGCTTAAGCCTAGCGGGAGGCACAGATACGCAGTATTTT; CDR3 protein: CASSLSLAGGTDTQYF
V gene: TRBV20-1; J gene: TRBJ2-3; clone size: NA; D gene: TRBD2; CDR3 DNA: TGCAGTGCTAGAGGGACTAGCGGGAGGCATACGCAGTATTTT; CDR3 protein: CSARGTSGRHTQYF
V gene: TRBV10-3; J gene: TRBJ2-7; clone size: NA; D gene: TRBD1; CDR3 DNA: TGTGCCGTAACCCGGGACAGCTCCTACGAGCAGTACTTC; CDR3 protein: CAVTRDSSYEQYF
V gene: TRBV6-1; J gene: TRBJ1-6; clone size: NA; D gene: TRBD1; CDR3 DNA: TGTGCCAGCAGTACCGGGACAGATCCTTCACCCCTCCACTTT; CDR3 protein: CASSTGTDPSPLHF
V gene: TRBV24-1; J gene: TRBJ2-3; clone size: NA; D gene: NA; CDR3 DNA: TGTGCCACCAGTCGTGGAGTCCCACGGGATACGCAGTATTTT; CDR3 protein: CATSRGVPRDTQYF
V gene: TRBV28; J gene: TRBJ2-2; clone size: few; D gene: NA; CDR3 DNA: TGTGCCAGCAGTTTTGCCAGGGCGGGCGGGGAGCTGTTTTTT; CDR3 protein: CASSFARAGGELFF
V gene: TRBV7-9; J gene: TRBJ2-1; clone size: many; D gene: TRBD1; CDR3 DNA: TGTGCCAGCAAGAAGACAGGGAATGGTGAGCAGTTCTTC; CDR3 protein: CASKKTGNGEQFF
V gene: TRBV9; J gene: TRBJ2-7; clone size: few; D gene: NA; CDR3 DNA: TGTGCCAGCAGCACGAGCCCCCAGGTGGGCCACGAGCAGTACTTC; CDR3 protein: CASSTSPQVGHEQYF
V gene: TRBV7-8; J gene: TRBJ2-7; clone size: many; D gene: TRBD1; CDR3 DNA: TGTGCCAGCAGCTCGAACGGACAGGCCGCCTACGAGCAGTACTTC; CDR3 protein: CASSSNGQAAYEQYF
V gene: TRBV4-2; J gene: TRBJ2-5; clone size: NA; D gene: TRBD2; CDR3 DNA: TGTGCCAGCAGCCAAGGAGTAGCGGGAGATGAGACCCAGTACTTC; CDR3 protein: CASSQGVAGDETQYF
V gene: TRBV3-1; J gene: TRBJ1-2; clone size: many; D gene: NA; CDR3 DNA: TGTGCCAGCAGCCAAGGGGGCAGCTATGGCTACACCTTC; CDR3 protein: CASSQGGSYGYTF
V gene: TRBV3-1; J gene: TRBJ2-7; clone size: many; D gene: TRBD2; CDR3 DNA: TGTGCCAGCAGCCAATACCCTGGGGGAGGGTACGAGCAGTACTTC; CDR3 protein: CASSQYPGGGYEQYF
V gene: TRBV19; J gene: TRBJ2-2; clone size: many; D gene: TRBD2; CDR3 DNA: TGTGCCAGTAGTATCTCGCCTAGCGGGAGTGTCGGGGAGCTGTTTTTT; CDR3 protein: CASSISPSGSVGELFF
V gene: TRBV29-1; J gene: TRBJ2-2; clone size: NA; D gene: TRBD2; CDR3 DNA: TGCAGCGTTTTATCCCGCGGGAGGCATCCACTCGGGGAGCTGTTTTTT; CDR3 protein: CSVLSRGRHPLGELFF
V gene: TRBV6-1; J gene: TRBJ2-5; clone size: NA; D gene: TRBD2; CDR3 DNA: TGTGCCAGCAGTCGGACTAGCGCAACAAGAGAGACCCAGTACTTC; CDR3 protein: CASSRTSATRETQYF
V gene: TRBV5-1; J gene: TRBJ2-5; clone size: many; D gene: TRBD2; CDR3 DNA: TGCGCCAGCAGCTTGGGACTAGCGGGAGTTGGAGAGACCCAGTACTTC; CDR3 protein: CASSLGLAGVGETQYF
V gene: TRBV12-3/TRBV12-4; J gene: TRBJ1-1; clone size: few; D gene: NA; CDR3 DNA: TGTGCCAGCAGGCCCCACGAGGGTAACACTGAAGCTTTCTTT; CDR3 protein: CASRPHEGNTEAFF
V gene: TRBV28; J gene: TRBJ2-3; clone size: NA; D gene: TRBD2; CDR3 DNA: TGTGCCAGCAGTTTATCGGGGGAGGGGCAGTATTTT; CDR3 protein: CASSLSGEGQYF
V gene: TRBV15; J gene: TRBJ2-3; clone size: many; D gene: NA; CDR3 DNA: TGTGCCACCAGCAGATTCCAACCGGGAGTTTTGGATACGCAGTATTTT; CDR3 protein: CATSRFQPGVLDTQYF
V gene: TRBV10-3; J gene: TRBJ1-1; clone size: many; D gene: NA; CDR3 DNA: TGTGCCATCAGTGATATTAGACCCGGGACGGACATGAACACTGAAGCTTTCTTT; CDR3 protein: CAISDIRPGTDMNTEAFF
V gene: TRBV12-3/TRBV12-4; J gene: TRBJ2-7; clone size: few; D gene: TRBD2; CDR3 DNA: TGTGCCAGCAGTTTTGGAATGTCACTAGCGGGAGGGTACGAGCAGTACTTC; CDR3 protein: CASSFGMSLAGGYEQYF
V gene: TRBV12-3/TRBV12-4; J gene: TRBJ1-5; clone size: NA; D gene: TRBD1; CDR3 DNA: TGTGCCAGCAGTTCCCAGACAGGGGTTGATCAGCCCCAGCATTTT; CDR3 protein: CASSSQTGVDQPQHF
V gene: TRBV20-1; J gene: TRBJ2-3; clone size: many; D gene: NA; CDR3 DNA: TGCAGTGCTGGCACAGATACGCAGTATTTT; CDR3 protein: CSAGTDTQYF
V gene: TRBV25-1; J gene: TRBJ2-2; clone size: few; D gene: NA; CDR3 DNA: TGTGCCAGCAGTGAATCCCAGATTGGAACCGGGGAGCTGTTTTTT; CDR3 protein: CASSESQIGTGELFF
V gene: TRBV20-1; J gene: TRBJ2-1; clone size: few; D gene: NA; CDR3 DNA: TGCAGTGTCCCCTCCCAACTAGAACGCGAGCAGTTCTTC; CDR3 protein: CSVPSQLEREQFF
V gene: TRBV24-1; J gene: TRBJ2-2; clone size: many; D gene: NA; CDR3 DNA: TGTGCCACCCGGCGAAGGGACACCGGGGAGCTGTTTTTT; CDR3 protein: CATRRRDTGELFF
V gene: TRBV5-4; J gene: TRBJ1-2; clone size: many; D gene: NA; CDR3 DNA: TGTGCCAGCAGCTTGGGAACGGACAGATCTCGCTATGGCTACACCTTC; CDR3 protein: CASSLGTDRSRYGYTF
V gene: TRBV12-3/TRBV12-4; J gene: TRBJ2-7; clone size: many; D gene: TRBD1; CDR3 DNA: TGTGCCAGCAGTTCTCAACAGGGGGCTCAGGACGAGCAGTACTTC; CDR3 protein: CASSSQQGAQDEQYF
V gene: TRBV20-1; J gene: TRBJ2-1; clone size: many; D gene: NA; CDR3 DNA: TGCAGTGCTAGAGAAACGGGGCTGCAAAGGGAGCAGTTCTTC; CDR3 protein: CSARETGLQREQFF
V gene: TRBV7-2; J gene: TRBJ2-7; clone size: many; D gene: NA; CDR3 DNA: TGTGCCAGCAGCGCAGCCTACGAGCAGTACTTC; CDR3 protein: CASSAAYEQYF
V gene: TRBV4-1; J gene: TRBJ1-6; clone size: NA; D gene: TRBD1; CDR3 DNA: TGCGCCAGCAGCTCGCGGACAGGGGACTCACCCCTCCACTTT; CDR3 protein: CASSSRTGDSPLHF
V gene: TRBV11-2; J gene: TRBJ1-1; clone size: many; D gene: NA; CDR3 DNA: TGTGCCAGCAGCTTAGGGGGTACTGGAGTCACTGAAGCTTTCTTT; CDR3 protein: CASSLGGTGVTEAFF
V gene: TRBV4-1; J gene: TRBJ2-1; clone size: many; D gene: NA; CDR3 DNA: TGCGCCAGCAGCCAAGATCCGCAGGGGCATTCCTACGATGAGCAGTTCTTC; CDR3 protein: CASSQDPQGHSYDEQFF
V gene: TRBV5-1; J gene: TRBJ2-1; clone size: NA; D gene: TRBD2; CDR3 DNA: TGCGCCAGCAGCCCCGAGGGGCCTAGCGGGAGTGATGAGCAGTTCTTC; CDR3 protein: CASSPEGPSGSDEQFF
V gene: TRBV24-1; J gene: TRBJ2-2; clone size: few; D gene: NA; CDR3 DNA: TGTGCCACCAGTGAGTTGACAGCCTCGAACACCGGGGAGCTGTTTTTT; CDR3 protein: CATSELTASNTGELFF
V gene: TRBV28; J gene: TRBJ2-7; clone size: few; D gene: NA; CDR3 DNA: TGTGCCAGCAGTCCTTCGCTAGCGAACGAGCAGTACTTC; CDR3 protein: CASSPSLANEQYF
V gene: TRBV5-1; J gene: TRBJ2-1; clone size: many; D gene: NA; CDR3 DNA: TGCGCCAGCAGCTTGGTGGGGGGCTCCTACAATGAGCAGTTCTTC; CDR3 protein: CASSLVGGSYNEQFF
V gene: TRBV10-1; J gene: TRBJ1-2; clone size: NA; D gene: NA; CDR3 DNA: TGCGCCAGCAGCTTCAGTTGGACCTCCAATGGCTACACCTTC; CDR3 protein: CASSFSWTSNGYTF
V gene: TRBV25-1; J gene: TRBJ2-3; clone size: many; D gene: NA; CDR3 DNA: TGTGCCAGCAGTGAAGCTATGGTAGATACGCAGTATTTT; CDR3 protein: CASSEAMVDTQYF
V gene: TRBV6-1; J gene: TRBJ2-2; clone size: NA; D gene: TRBD1; CDR3 DNA: TGTGCCAGCGAACAGGGGGCGAACACCGGGGAGCTGTTTTTT; CDR3 protein: CASEQGANTGELFF